The rows below give T cell receptor beta chains drawn from one sample of a study of response to subunit inactivated influenza vaccine. Using its own MiXCR run on the RT-PCR reads, TCRdb lists one record per CDR3 protein. The profile shows some 500,000 distinct CDR3 sequences, over 25% of them singletons. This material consisted of CD4+ T cells sorted from PBMCs, taken 4 to 6 days after vaccination. Receptors were obtained from a man in his fifties who received an inactivated influenza vaccine. CDR3s include the opening cysteine and the closing phenylalanine or tryptophan. Fields, in order: clone size, J gene, D gene, V gene, CDR3 DNA, CDR3 protein. D genes are given only for firm matches. Clone sizes are given selectively: once, few, many, or a class where the clone is expanded.

few,TRBJ1-1,TRBD1,TRBV12-3/TRBV12-4,TGTGCCAGCAGTTTAGCGCTGACAGGGTCTAGGGAAGCTTTCTTT,CASSLALTGSREAFF
many,TRBJ1-1,TRBD1,TRBV6-1,TGTGCCAGCAGACCGGACAGGGGTAAAGGGGGGAACACTGAAGCTTTCTTT,CASRPDRGKGGNTEAFF
NA,TRBJ2-1,NA,TRBV28,TGTGCCAGCAGTTTTCTCGGGTACAATGAGCAGTTCTTC,CASSFLGYNEQFF
NA,TRBJ1-2,NA,TRBV12-3/TRBV12-4,TGTGCCAGCAGTTTCTTGGGTCGGAAAAACTATGGCTACACCTTC,CASSFLGRKNYGYTF
few,TRBJ2-2,NA,TRBV6-5,TGTGCCAGCAGTTACACCTACCGGGGCACCGGGGAGCTGTTTTTT,CASSYTYRGTGELFF
NA,TRBJ2-1,TRBD1,TRBV5-4,TGTGCCAGCAGCAGGACAGGCTTCAAAACTTACAATGAGCAGTTCTTC,CASSRTGFKTYNEQFF
many,TRBJ2-2,NA,TRBV7-9,TGTGCCAGCAGCTTGGGCCTTAACACCGGGGAGCTGTTTTTT,CASSLGLNTGELFF
few,TRBJ1-3,NA,TRBV6-5,TGTGCCAGCAGCGGGGATGGAAACACCATATATTTT,CASSGDGNTIYF
few,TRBJ2-1,TRBD2,TRBV4-3,TGCGCCAGCAGCCAAGATGGAATGGTGGCGGGGAGGGTCTTC,CASSQDGMVAGRVF
NA,TRBJ2-7,NA,TRBV6-2/TRBV6-3,TGTGCCAGCAGTCCGGGACGGAGCATCTACGAGCAGTACTTC,CASSPGRSIYEQYF
NA,TRBJ1-1,NA,TRBV6-1,TGTGCCAGCAGTAATAGTAGGGGTGGGGGAGCTTTCTTT,CASSNSRGGGAFF
many,TRBJ2-1,NA,TRBV7-2,TGCGCCAGCAGCTTGGAAGCGGCCTCCTACAATGAGCAGTTCTTC,CASSLEAASYNEQFF
many,TRBJ2-3,NA,TRBV12-3/TRBV12-4,TGTGCCAGCAGTTTCGGAGGTACAGATACGCAGTATTTT,CASSFGGTDTQYF
NA,TRBJ2-7,TRBD2,TRBV7-9,TGTGCCAGCAGCCCGGGGGGGAGGAGCTCCTACGAGCAGTACTTC,CASSPGGRSSYEQYF
NA,TRBJ1-1,TRBD1,TRBV10-3,TGTGCCATCAGAGCGACAGGGGACGACACTGAAGCTTTCTTT,CAIRATGDDTEAFF
NA,TRBJ1-6,NA,TRBV6-2/TRBV6-3,TGTGCCAGCAGAATCGACGGAACAAATTCACCCCTCCACTTT,CASRIDGTNSPLHF
few,TRBJ1-1,NA,TRBV3-1,TGTGCCAGCAGCCAAGCTGGAGGGAACACTGAAGCTTTCTTT,CASSQAGGNTEAFF
NA,TRBJ1-1,TRBD1,TRBV7-9,TGTGCCAGCAGTCCGGGACAGGGCGGTTTCATGAACACTGAAGCTTTCTTT,CASSPGQGGFMNTEAFF
NA,TRBJ1-1,TRBD1,TRBV5-1,TGCGCCAGCAGCCAACAGGACCCGACAGGGGGACAGGCTTTCTTT,CASSQQDPTGGQAFF
NA,TRBJ2-1,NA,TRBV3-1,TGTGCCAGCAGCCAAGGGGGCCGAGGGCAGTTCTTC,CASSQGGRGQFF
NA,TRBJ1-1,TRBD1,TRBV5-1,TGCGCCAGCAGCGATGACAGGGACACTGAAGCTTTCTTT,CASSDDRDTEAFF
few,TRBJ2-4,TRBD2,TRBV20-1,TGCAGTGCCCACGGACTAGCGGGAGGGCCAAGGGCCAAAAACATTCAGTACTTC,CSAHGLAGGPRAKNIQYF
once,TRBJ2-3,NA,TRBV4-1,TGCGCCAGCGGCAGACGGCGGGGAGACTCAGATACGCAGTATTTT,CASGRRRGDSDTQYF
few,TRBJ1-6,NA,TRBV26,TGTGCCAGCAGTTCTGACACCCTGAATAATTCACCCCTCCACTTT,CASSSDTLNNSPLHF
NA,TRBJ2-5,TRBD2,TRBV5-1,TGCGCCAGCAGCTTGGGAAGACTAGCGGTCCCGAGGGGAGAGACCCAGTACTTC,CASSLGRLAVPRGETQYF
few,TRBJ2-7,TRBD1,TRBV6-2/TRBV6-3,TGTGCCAGCATCCGGGACAGGTCCTACGAGCAGTACTTC,CASIRDRSYEQYF
NA,TRBJ2-7,NA,TRBV3-1,TGTGCCAGCAGCCACCTACCCCGGGAGCAGTACTTC,CASSHLPREQYF
NA,TRBJ1-1,TRBD1,TRBV6-1,TGTGCCAGCAGGGGCTTCGGGACAGGGGGCTGGAGGGCTTTCTTT,CASRGFGTGGWRAFF
few,TRBJ1-4,NA,TRBV5-6,TGTGCCAGCAGCTTGTCGGGGCAGGATAATGAAAAACTGTTTTTT,CASSLSGQDNEKLFF
few,TRBJ1-2,TRBD1,TRBV10-3,TGTGCCATCACGAACCGGGACAGTAACTATGGCTACACCTTC,CAITNRDSNYGYTF
NA,TRBJ2-3,NA,TRBV30,TGTGCCTGCAAACTAGCTCCTAGCACAGATACGCAGTATTTT,CACKLAPSTDTQYF
many,TRBJ2-1,TRBD2,TRBV12-3/TRBV12-4,TGTGCCAGCAGGTCCACGGGAGGACTCTACAATGAGCAGTTCTTC,CASRSTGGLYNEQFF
NA,TRBJ1-1,TRBD1,TRBV5-4,TGTGCCAGCAGCTTTGCGGGACAGGTGAACACTGAAGCTTTCTTT,CASSFAGQVNTEAFF
few,TRBJ1-6,TRBD1,TRBV12-3/TRBV12-4,TGTGCCAGCTCACGGGGGCAGGGGGCATGGAATTCACCCCTCCACTTT,CASSRGQGAWNSPLHF
NA,TRBJ2-3,TRBD2,TRBV10-3,TGTGCCATCAGTTCCCTAGCGGGGGGCGCAGATACGCAGTATTTT,CAISSLAGGADTQYF
once,TRBJ2-2,NA,TRBV2,TGTGCCAGCACCCAAGAGGGGGGACTGAACACCGGGGAGCTGTTTTTT,CASTQEGGLNTGELFF
few,TRBJ2-7,NA,TRBV20-1,TGCAGTGCTTTCCCTACGTCCCGCTCCTACGAGCAGTACTTC,CSAFPTSRSYEQYF
NA,TRBJ1-1,NA,TRBV28,TGTGCCAGCAGTATGTCCTTATCAGGGACGGTGTTCACTGAAGCTTTCTTT,CASSMSLSGTVFTEAFF
NA,TRBJ1-6,NA,TRBV7-2,TGTGCCAGCAGCTCGATAGGGACTGCTGGGAATTCACCCCTCCACTTT,CASSSIGTAGNSPLHF
NA,TRBJ2-5,NA,TRBV18,TGTGCCAGCTCACCCTCCATGAGCCGAGAGACCCAGTACTTC,CASSPSMSRETQYF
NA,TRBJ2-3,TRBD2,TRBV28,TGTGCCAGCAGGGGACTAGCGGGAGTCAGGCACGGCACAGATACGCAGTATTTT,CASRGLAGVRHGTDTQYF
few,TRBJ2-1,TRBD2,TRBV10-3,TGTGCCATCAGCCTAGGACTAGCGGCTTACAATGAGCAGTTCTTC,CAISLGLAAYNEQFF
many,TRBJ2-7,TRBD1,TRBV20-1,TGCAGTGCCGGGGGTAGGACAGGGAATATCCACGAGCAGTACTTC,CSAGGRTGNIHEQYF
NA,TRBJ1-5,TRBD1,TRBV6-1,TGTGCCAGCAGGGTGGGACAGGGGGCGAGTCAGCCCCAGCATTTT,CASRVGQGASQPQHF
few,TRBJ2-1,TRBD2,TRBV5-1,TGCGCCAGCAACCCTAGCGGGAGGGATTACAATGAGCAGTTCTTC,CASNPSGRDYNEQFF
NA,TRBJ2-7,NA,TRBV5-6,TGTGCCAGCAGCTTGTTATTCCAAAACTACGAGCAGTACTTC,CASSLLFQNYEQYF
NA,TRBJ2-6,TRBD2,TRBV7-6,TGTGCCAGCAGCTTACAGAGCGGGACCAACGTCCTGACTTTC,CASSLQSGTNVLTF
NA,TRBJ2-3,NA,TRBV20-1,TGCAGTGCTGACCAGGGACACCTCGATACGCAGTATTTT,CSADQGHLDTQYF
NA,TRBJ1-4,NA,TRBV4-3,TGCGCCAGCAGCCAAGGGACGAGGAATGAAAAACTGTTTTTT,CASSQGTRNEKLFF
many,TRBJ2-7,NA,TRBV20-1,TGCAGTGCCCCACTGGGCGGATCTCAGAACGAGCAGTACTTC,CSAPLGGSQNEQYF
NA,TRBJ2-2,NA,TRBV3-1,TGTGCCAGCAGCCACACGATCAGGGATCGCACCGGGGAGCTGTTTTTT,CASSHTIRDRTGELFF
few,TRBJ2-7,TRBD1,TRBV19,TGTGCCAGTAGTATCGTGGGACAGGGGCCTTCCTACGAGCAGTACTTC,CASSIVGQGPSYEQYF
few,TRBJ1-6,TRBD1,TRBV12-3/TRBV12-4,TGTGCCAGCAGCCCAGGACAGGGGATCGTACAATCACCCCTCCACTTT,CASSPGQGIVQSPLHF
many,TRBJ1-2,NA,TRBV10-3,TGTGCCATTTCGGACAGTAACTATGGCTACACCTTC,CAISDSNYGYTF
few,TRBJ1-1,TRBD1,TRBV20-1,TGCAGTGCTAACAGGGGAATGAACACTGAAGCTTTCTTT,CSANRGMNTEAFF
few,TRBJ2-5,TRBD1,TRBV20-1,TGCAGTGCTGGTCCGGGACAGGGCCGTATCGAGACCCAGTACTTC,CSAGPGQGRIETQYF
few,TRBJ2-3,TRBD2,TRBV5-1,TGCGCCAGCAGCCTAGGGTCTAGCGGGAGTGCAGATACGCAGTATTTT,CASSLGSSGSADTQYF